The rows below give T cell receptor beta chains drawn from one sample of a study of T cells during gluten challenge in celiac disease. TCRdb itself ran the single-cell sequencing reads through MiXCR, one entry per CDR3 protein. This sample contains dozens of distinct CDR3 sequences. Here the sequenced sample was gluten-specific CD4+ T cells sorted from blood using tetramers, taken at baseline or on day 6, 14 or 28 of gluten challenge (not recorded which). Every receptor here comes from a female donor with celiac disease. Both conserved end residues are part of each CDR3. The D gene is left open where the match is weak. Not all rows give a size; the values are once, few, many and, for expanded clones, a class.

J gene: TRBJ1-1
CDR3 length: 12
D gene: NA
clone size: hyperexpanded
V gene: TRBV2
CDR3 DNA: TGTGCCAGCAAAGAGATCCAGGGGGAAGCTTTCTTT
CDR3 protein: CASKEIQGEAFF

J gene: TRBJ1-4
CDR3 length: 14
D gene: NA
clone size: hyperexpanded
V gene: TRBV20-1
CDR3 DNA: TGCAGTGCTAGAGATTTAGGGGAGGTTGAAAAACTGTTTTTT
CDR3 protein: CSARDLGEVEKLFF

J gene: TRBJ1-5
CDR3 length: 14
D gene: NA
clone size: hyperexpanded
V gene: TRBV12-3/TRBV12-4
CDR3 DNA: TGTGCCAGCAGTTTAGGACAGCTGGCACGGCCCCAGCATTTT
CDR3 protein: CASSLGQLARPQHF

J gene: TRBJ2-1
CDR3 length: 16
D gene: TRBD1
clone size: NA
V gene: TRBV7-6
CDR3 DNA: TGTGCCAGCAGCGCAGTAGTCAGACAGGGGGCAAATGAGCAGTTCTTC
CDR3 protein: CASSAVVRQGANEQFF

J gene: TRBJ1-1
CDR3 length: 14
D gene: TRBD1
clone size: hyperexpanded
V gene: TRBV4-3
CDR3 DNA: TGCGCCAGCAGCCGGGGACAGGGAGCCACTGAAGCTTTCTTT
CDR3 protein: CASSRGQGATEAFF

J gene: TRBJ1-5
CDR3 length: 15
D gene: NA
clone size: NA
V gene: TRBV6-1
CDR3 DNA: TGTGCCAGCAGTAGGGACCGCTACACCAATCAGCCCCAGCATTTT
CDR3 protein: CASSRDRYTNQPQHF

J gene: TRBJ2-1
CDR3 length: 15
D gene: TRBD2
clone size: NA
V gene: TRBV29-1
CDR3 DNA: TGCAGCGCTAGCGGGGGGGCCGAGTGGTACAATGAGCAGTTCTTC
CDR3 protein: CSASGGAEWYNEQFF